These 18 T cell receptor beta chains came from one sample sequenced in a study of control samples from healthy donors and cancer patients. TCRdb's copy holds only in-frame clones and misses some; the assay was immunoSEQ multiplex PCR. The sample includes just under 150,000 clones, 91% of them seen just once. The sequenced sample was blood. Receptors originate from a man in his thirties or forties in good health.

V and J are TRBV27 and TRBJ2-7; D may match TRBD1 or TRBD2 (6 bases each). The length of the CDR3 is 15 residues. Trimming shortened V by 8 bases and J by 5 bases, and 22 bases separated the two germline ends. Germline V CDR1 and CDR2: MNHEY, SMNVEV (reference sequence). DNA of the CDR3: TGTGCCAGCCGATACGGGGGCACCAATCGGCACGAGCAGTACTTC. It specifies CASRYGGTNRHEQYF.

V is TRBV6-1 and J is TRBJ1-1, with TRBD1 as a possible D gene (5 bases). Deletions cut 3 bases from V and 1 base from J, with 12 bases between. The CDR3 runs 15 residues. Germline V gene sequence: CDR1 MNHNS, CDR2 SASEGT. The CDR3 region is CASSDPGTANTEAFF. The CDR3, as DNA: TGTGCCAGCAGTGATCCCGGGACGGCGAACACTGAAGCTTTCTTT.

V gene TRBV27 combines with J gene TRBJ2-7, with 7 bases that match TRBD1. The CDR3 totals 14 residues. The ends lost 6 bases at V and 4 bases at J; junction bases unmatched: 9. The germline CDR1 and CDR2 sequences are MNHEY and SMNVEV (reference sequence). The CDR3 region is CASRPDRDPYEQYF. The CDR3 nucleotides read TGTGCCAGCAGACCCGACAGGGATCCATACGAGCAGTACTTC.

J is TRBJ1-5 and V is TRBV2; D gene ambiguous. V lost 4 bases to trimming and J lost 7 bases, with 17 bases between them. CDR1 is SNHLY, CDR2 FYNNEI, per germline. The CDR3 spans 15 residues. The CDR3 bases are TGTGCCAGCAGTGTAAATGAGGGATCTGGGCAGCCCCAGCATTTT. This encodes CASSVNEGSGQPQHF.

The chain links TRBV30 to TRBJ2-1, with D possibly TRBD2 on 5 matching bases. The V end lost 6 bases, the J end lost 0 bases, and 9 bases lay between the germline ends. CDR1 GTSNPN and CDR2 SVGIG come from the germline V gene (reference sequence). The CDR3 is 13 amino acids. CDR3 DNA sequence: TGTGCCTGCGGGGTAAGCTCCTACAATGAGCAGTTCTTC. This encodes CACGVSSYNEQFF.

V usage is TRBV30 and J usage is TRBJ2-7; 10 bases agree with TRBD1. In germline, CDR1 is GTSNPN, CDR2 SVGIG (reference sequence). V dropped 0 bases and J dropped 1; count of bases not matched to a gene: 6. The CDR3 sequence is 16 residues long. The CDR3 DNA is TGTGCCTGGAGTGTACTGACAGGGGGCCCTTCCTACGAGCAGTACTTC. Translated: CAWSVLTGGPSYEQYF. The full variable domain, in which reference TRBV30 and TRBJ2-7 provide the parts outside the CDR3, is SQTIHQWPATLVQPVGSPLSLECTVEGTSNPNLYWYRQAAGRGLQLLFYSVGIGQISSEVPQNLSASRPQDRQFILSSKKLLLSDSGFYLCAWSVLTGGPSYEQYFGPGTRLTVT.

This clone came up a few times. The chain uses TRBV2 and TRBJ1-5; D might be TRBD1 (6 bases). Trimming took off 6 bases at V and 2 bases at J, with 17 bases between the two ends. The CDR3 is 16 amino acids. Per the germline V gene, CDR1 is SNHLY and CDR2 is FYNNEI. In DNA form, the CDR3 reads TGTGCCAGCAGCCTCTTTAGGGGGGACCGCAATCAGCCCCAGCATTTT. Its translation: CASSLFRGDRNQPQHF.

The chain combines TRBV5-1 with TRBJ2-7; possibly TRBD1 for D (5 bases). This CDR3 spans 14 amino acids. With 7 bases removed from V and 2 bases from J, the gap between germline ends came to 16 bases. Germline V CDR1 and CDR2: SGHRS, YFSETQ. CDR3 amino acids: CASGGQGIPYEQYF. In DNA form, the CDR3 reads TGCGCCAGCGGTGGGCAGGGAATCCCCTACGAGCAGTACTTC.

V gene TRBV5-8 combines with J gene TRBJ1-1, with no clear D. Trimming took off 0 bases at V and 1 base at J, with 7 bases between the two ends. Germline CDR1 SGHTS, CDR2 YDEGEE. The CDR3 runs 14 residues. The CDR3 spells CASSLVEQNTEAFF. The CDR3 DNA is TGTGCCAGCAGCTTGGTCGAGCAGAACACTGAAGCTTTCTTT.

The chain couples TRBV27 to TRBJ1-6, with D possibly being TRBD1 (5 bases). The CDR3 is made up of 14 amino acids. The germline V gene encodes CDR1 MNHEY and CDR2 SMNVEV (reference sequence). V was cut by 3 bases and J by 10 bases, with 13 bases left in between. The CDR3 protein is CASSFGAGLSPLHF. The DNA of the CDR3 is TGTGCCAGCAGTTTCGGGGCAGGGCTGTCACCCCTCCACTTT.

The chain recombines TRBV5-4 with TRBJ2-1; 15 positions agree with TRBD2. This CDR3 spans 15 amino acids. CDR1 and CDR2 (germline): SGHNT, YYREEE (reference sequence). The junction had 11 bases not matched to a gene; V was cut back by 4 bases and J by 15 bases. CDR3 region: CASSPPGLAGGHWFF. The CDR3 coding sequence is TGTGCCAGCAGCCCTCCGGGACTAGCGGGGGGTCATTGGTTCTTC.

The V and J genes are TRBV7-3 and TRBJ2-6; 8 bases align to TRBD1. J lost 0 bases, V lost 8 bases, and 9 bases had no gene match. The length of the CDR3 is 17 residues. From germline, CDR1 is SGHTA and CDR2 FQGTGA. Written as DNA, the CDR3 is TGTGCCAGCCGACAGGGGCCAAATTTCTCTGGGGCCAACGTCCTGACTTTC. Protein sequence: CASRQGPNFSGANVLTF.

This clone was observed once. J is TRBJ2-7 and V is TRBV10-3; D perhaps matches TRBD2 (6 bases). The CDR3 covers 13 residues. CDR1 and CDR2 from the germline V gene are ENHRY and SYGVKD. Deletions cut 4 bases from V and 2 bases from J, with 9 bases between. The CDR3 protein is CAISGGDTYEQYF. Here the CDR3 DNA reads TGTGCCATCAGTGGGGGGGATACCTACGAGCAGTACTTC.

This clone has a single count. The chain recombines TRBV11-2 with TRBJ2-3, with D uncertain. CDR1 and CDR2 from the germline V gene are SGHAT and FQNNGV. This CDR3 contains 17 residues. The germline V and J ends were trimmed by 1 base and 2 bases, with 16 bases remaining between them. CDR3 amino acids: CASSLGSLGIHTDTQYF. CDR3 nucleotide sequence: TGTGCCAGCAGCTTAGGTTCCTTAGGTATCCACACAGATACGCAGTATTTT.

V usage is TRBV12-3 or TRBV12-4 and J usage is TRBJ2-7; no definite D call. V lost 3 bases and J lost 5, with 2 bases in between. The CDR3 runs 10 residues. The CDR3 nucleotides read TGTGCCAGCAGTTTGCACGAGCAGTACTTC. It yields the protein CASSLHEQYF.

V usage is TRBV6-5 and J usage is TRBJ1-5; maybe TRBD1 (6 bases). Germline V gene sequence: CDR1 MNHEY, CDR2 SVGAGI. The CDR3 sequence is 15 residues long. V was pared by 6 bases and J by 0 bases, with 12 bases between. The CDR3 region is CASRVIGGSNQPQHF. DNA for the CDR3: TGTGCCAGCAGGGTTATAGGGGGTAGCAATCAGCCCCAGCATTTT.

The chain carries TRBV6-5 and TRBJ2-7; 7 bases are shared with TRBD1. The ends lost 0 bases at V and 2 bases at J; junction bases unmatched: 4. The CDR3 loop spans 15 amino acids. Looked up from germline, CDR1 is MNHEY and CDR2 is SVGAGI. This CDR3 reads CASSYSRDRAYEQYF. In DNA, the CDR3 is TGTGCCAGCAGTTACTCGAGGGACAGAGCCTACGAGCAGTACTTC.

This clone was seen a single time. The gene calls are TRBV24-1 and TRBJ2-2; TRBD2 matches 8 bases. This CDR3 contains 16 residues. Per the germline V gene, CDR1 is KGHDR and CDR2 is SFDVKD. Losses at the gene ends were 3 bases for V and 1 base for J; bases not matched to a gene: 3. CDR3 residues: CATSDTGTRNTGELFF. CDR3 DNA sequence: TGTGCCACCAGTGATACCGGGACTAGGAACACCGGGGAGCTGTTTTTT.